These 5 T cell receptor beta chains came from one sample sequenced in a study of blood T cell repertoires in COVID-19 (dated by TCRdb to 2020 to 2022). Receptor amplification or capture employed the immunoSEQ multiplex PCR assay. Drawn from immuneACCESS, this table holds only the in-frame rearrangements with V and J called that TCRdb kept. Clones are partly lost; checked studies trace under half to an unresolved V gene and leave the rest unexplained. The sample records some 78,000 clones, approximately 89% of which are singletons. Around 12% of the sample is in the top ten clones. Material for sequencing was peripheral blood. These receptors were collected from a man aged 65-85 years with active or convalescent COVID-19.

This clone has only a few counts. The V call is TRBV11-2, the J call TRBJ1-1; a weak D match, TRBD1 (5 bases). CDR1 and CDR2 from the germline V gene are SGHAT and FQNNGV. The CDR3 sequence is 14 residues long. V lost 4 bases and J 0 bases, leaving 9 bases between the germline ends. CDR3 protein: CASSSGLMNTEAFF. CDR3 bases: TGTGCCAGCAGCTCGGGACTGATGAACACTGAAGCTTTCTTT. The full variable domain, in which reference TRBV11-2 and TRBJ1-1 provide the parts outside the CDR3, is EAGVAQSPRYKIIEKRQSVAFWCNPISGHATLYWYQQILGQGPKLLIQFQNNGVVDDSQLPKDRFSAERLKGVDSTLKIQPAKLEDSAVYLCASSSGLMNTEAFFGQGTRLTVV.

The V gene is TRBV28, the J gene TRBJ2-2; tentative D call: TRBD1 (5 bases). Between the trimmed V and J ends, which lost 6 bases and 7 bases, there was a span of 15 bases. The CDR3 contains 14 residues. Germline-derived CDR1 and CDR2 are MDHEN and SYDVKM. Written as DNA, the CDR3 is TGTGCCAGCAGGGTCGCCAGGGAAGGCGGGGAGCTGTTTTTT. Translated, it gives CASRVAREGGELFF. The variable domain in full, with the rest retrieved from reference TRBV28 and TRBJ2-2, is DVKVTQSSRYLVKRTGEKVFLECVQDMDHENMFWYRQDPGLGLRLIYFSYDVKMKEKGDIPEGYSVSREKKERFSLILESASTNQTSMYLCASRVAREGGELFFGEGSRLTVL.

The chain links TRBV7-2 to TRBJ1-1, with D perhaps matching TRBD1 (5 bases). There are 14 residues in the CDR3. Trimming cost V 1 base and J 2 bases, with 8 bases left between them. Germline loops: CDR1 SGHTA, CDR2 FQGNSA. The CDR3 sequence is CASSLGGGNTEAFF. In DNA form, the CDR3 reads TGTGCCAGCAGCTTAGGGGGGGGTAACACTGAAGCTTTCTTT.

The gene calls are TRBV20-1 and TRBJ1-1; D is uncertain. V gave up 3 bases and J gave up 1 base, with 6 bases separating them. CDR1 DFQATT and CDR2 SNEGSKA come from the germline V gene (reference sequence). CDR3 length equals 12 residues. This CDR3 reads CSASAKNTEAFF. CDR3 bases: TGCAGTGCTAGTGCCAAGAACACTGAAGCTTTCTTT.

The V and J genes are TRBV27 and TRBJ1-2, with a tentative D call TRBD1 (6 bases). CDR3 length: 15 amino acids. V lost 5 bases and J 8 bases, leaving 21 bases between the germline ends. The germline CDR1 and CDR2 sequences are MNHEY and SMNVEV (reference sequence). The chain's CDR3 is CASSLTQGGLGGYTF. As DNA, the CDR3 is TGTGCCAGCAGTCTAACACAGGGCGGATTAGGCGGCTACACCTTC.